This is a list of T cell receptor beta chains from one sample in a study of CD8+CD57+ T cells in acquired aplastic anemia. TCRdb recomputed calls from the reads with MiXCR, one row per CDR3 protein. Among some 240,000 distinct CDR3 sequences listed, roughly 35% were seen once. Sequenced: sorted CD4+, CD8+, or CD8+CD57+ T cells (not recorded which) from PBMCs. The receptors shown here come from a human donor in good health, serving as a control. The CDR3 runs from the conserved cysteine through the conserved F or W. Each record gives: V gene, clone size, J gene, D gene, CDR3 DNA, CDR3 protein. D genes are given only for firm matches. Clone size appears in some rows only: once, few, many, or a class for an expanded clone.

TRBV11-2	.	TRBJ1-1	TRBD1	TGTGCCAGCAGCAAAAGCTCAGGGGGCACTGAAGCTTTCTTT	CASSKSSGGTEAFF
TRBV7-3	many	TRBJ2-7	.	TGTGCCAGCAGCTTTACGACAGGCCCTCCCTCCGAGCAGTACTTC	CASSFTTGPPSEQYF
TRBV12-3/TRBV12-4	few	TRBJ1-6	TRBD1	TGTGCCAGCAGACAAACCAACCGGGACAGGGTTGGACCACCCCTCCACTTT	CASRQTNRDRVGPPLHF
TRBV20-1	.	TRBJ1-6	.	TGCAGTGCTCACATCCGGGACTCCCATTCACCCCTCCACTTT	CSAHIRDSHSPLHF
TRBV10-3	few	TRBJ1-1	.	TGTGCCACCTCTGACGGGTTCGGAGAAGCTTTCTTT	CATSDGFGEAFF
TRBV6-1	few	TRBJ1-2	.	TGTGCCAGCAGTCCCCTGCCGAATCAGGGTAATGGCTACACCTTC	CASSPLPNQGNGYTF
TRBV7-2	many	TRBJ1-1	TRBD1	TGTGCCAGCAGCTTAGTGGCAGGGGGAGGCACTGAAGCTTTCTTT	CASSLVAGGGTEAFF
TRBV15	many	TRBJ1-2	.	TGTGCCACCAGCGACCATTGGCTAGGGGACTATGGCTACACCTTC	CATSDHWLGDYGYTF
TRBV20-1	.	TRBJ1-3	.	TGCAGTGCTGGAGGGTCCAGGGGTACTGGAAACACCATATATTTT	CSAGGSRGTGNTIYF
TRBV20-1	.	TRBJ1-2	.	TGCAGTCCCACAACTCGAGGGGGTAGCATCTATGGCTACACCTTC	CSPTTRGGSIYGYTF
TRBV10-3	.	TRBJ2-7	.	TGTGCCATCAGTGACCCGGAAAAGACAGGCCTCTACGAGCAGTACTTC	CAISDPEKTGLYEQYF
TRBV2	few	TRBJ1-1	.	TGTGCCAGCAGTTTCCAGATGAACACTGGAGCTTTCTTT	CASSFQMNTGAFF
TRBV7-2	many	TRBJ2-1	.	TGTGCCAGCAGCTTTCTTTCTAGCAACGAGCAGTTCTTC	CASSFLSSNEQFF
TRBV5-1	many	TRBJ1-1	.	TGCGCCAGCAGCTTGGCCACCGGGACGGGGAACACTGAAGCTTTCTTT	CASSLATGTGNTEAFF
TRBV10-3	.	TRBJ2-1	.	TGTGCCATCCGAAGTGAATACAATGAGCAGTTCTTC	CAIRSEYNEQFF
TRBV10-2	.	TRBJ1-3	.	TGCGCCAGCAAGGGGACGGGAACTGGAAACACCATATATTTT	CASKGTGTGNTIYF
TRBV7-6	many	TRBJ1-4	.	TGTGCCAGCAGCCCGCCTTATGAAAAACTGTTTTTT	CASSPPYEKLFF
TRBV10-3	.	TRBJ1-1	TRBD1	TGTGCCAGCAGGGACCGGACAGGGGGATTATTCGCTGAAGCTTTCTTT	CASRDRTGGLFAEAFF
TRBV24-1	few	TRBJ2-5	.	TGTGCCACCAGTGCTTCACCCGGGACGGGACAAGAGACCCAGTACTTC	CATSASPGTGQETQYF
TRBV10-2	many	TRBJ2-7	.	TGCGCCAGCGGGGACTACGAGCAGTACTTC	CASGDYEQYF
TRBV5-1	many	TRBJ1-2	.	TGCGCCAGCAGCTTGGCTGTCGGGCCTTCCTTGGCTGGCTACACCTTC	CASSLAVGPSLAGYTF
TRBV20-1	many	TRBJ1-1	.	TGCAGTGCCATCCGGGCCCAGGGTGACACTGAAGCTTTCTTT	CSAIRAQGDTEAFF
TRBV12-3/TRBV12-4	.	TRBJ1-2	TRBD1	TGTGCCAGCAGCTTACAGGGGAAGGGGGGCCCCTACACCTTC	CASSLQGKGGPYTF
TRBV4-1	.	TRBJ2-5	TRBD2	TGCGCCAGCAGCTTCTGGACTAGCGGGGGGCAAGAGACCCAGTACTTC	CASSFWTSGGQETQYF
TRBV12-3/TRBV12-4	many	TRBJ1-1	.	TGTGCCAGCAGTTTTGGGCACGAAGCTTTCTTT	CASSFGHEAFF
TRBV7-3	many	TRBJ2-1	TRBD1	TGTGCCAGCAGCTTGGACAGGGGTGACGATGAGCAGTTCTTC	CASSLDRGDDEQFF
TRBV5-1	.	TRBJ2-7	TRBD1	TGCGCCAGCAGCAGCGGGACAGGGGGAAACGAGCAGTACTTC	CASSSGTGGNEQYF
TRBV30	.	TRBJ1-1	.	TGTGCCTGGTCACGGACAGCTTCTGAAGCTTTCTTT	CAWSRTASEAFF
TRBV7-3	many	TRBJ2-7	.	TGTGCCAGCAGCTTAACTACAGGACTCGCCTACGAGCAGTACTTC	CASSLTTGLAYEQYF
TRBV24-1	few	TRBJ1-2	TRBD1	TGTGCCACCAGTGATGGGACAGGGGATTCTGGTGGCTACACCTTC	CATSDGTGDSGGYTF
TRBV6-1	many	TRBJ1-6	.	TGTGCCAGCACGGTGCAGGGGATAGCAAATTCACCCCTCCACTTT	CASTVQGIANSPLHF
TRBV20-1	few	TRBJ1-3	.	TGCAGTGCTCAGGGGCCGGGAAACACCATATATTTT	CSAQGPGNTIYF
TRBV10-3	.	TRBJ2-1	.	TGTGCCATCAGTGGAAACAATGAGCAGTTCTTC	CAISGNNEQFF
TRBV20-1	many	TRBJ2-7	TRBD2	TGCAGTGCTCAGGCGGGGGTCGAGCAGTACTTC	CSAQAGVEQYF
TRBV5-1	many	TRBJ1-2	TRBD1	TGCGCCAGCAGCTTGGGGGACAGGGTAAATGGCTACACCTTC	CASSLGDRVNGYTF
TRBV9	many	TRBJ1-2	.	TGTGCCAGCAGTCCCGGGGGAGGATATGGCTACACCTTC	CASSPGGGYGYTF
TRBV20-1	.	TRBJ2-3	.	TGCAGTGCTAGACAGAGCGGCAACACAGATACGCAGTATTTT	CSARQSGNTDTQYF
TRBV7-2	many	TRBJ1-2	.	TGTGCCAGCAGCCCACGGACGAGGATTGGCTACACCTTC	CASSPRTRIGYTF
TRBV7-2	.	TRBJ1-6	TRBD1	TGTGCCAGCAGCTTAGCGTTACAGGGGCCGGCTGGTTCACCCCTCCACTTT	CASSLALQGPAGSPLHF
TRBV7-9	many	TRBJ1-2	.	TGTGCCAGCAGCACCATACAGGGCGTTGGTAGCTACACCTTC	CASSTIQGVGSYTF
TRBV6-1	few	TRBJ1-6	.	TGTGCCAGCAGCCCGTCCCGCGGCTCCTATAATTCACCCCTCCACTTT	CASSPSRGSYNSPLHF
TRBV9	many	TRBJ1-1	TRBD1	TGTGCCAGCAGCATGGACAGGGATACTGAAGCTTTCTTT	CASSMDRDTEAFF
TRBV19	many	TRBJ2-7	.	TGTGCCAGTAGTAAGTCAGAAACCTACGAGCAGTACTTC	CASSKSETYEQYF
TRBV6-1	few	TRBJ1-5	.	TGTGCCAGCAGCTTATACGCTTATAGCAATCAGCCCCAGCATTTT	CASSLYAYSNQPQHF
TRBV2	.	TRBJ2-3	TRBD2	TGTGCCAGCAGCGCATACAGACTAGCGGAGAGCACAGATACGCAGTATTTT	CASSAYRLAESTDTQYF
TRBV6-6	few	TRBJ1-1	TRBD1	TGTGCCAGCAGTGAGGACAGGGGGCGATTAGGGGACACTGAAGCTTTCTTT	CASSEDRGRLGDTEAFF
TRBV9	many	TRBJ2-5	.	TGTGCCAGCAGCGGTCGGTCGCAAGAGACCCAGTACTTC	CASSGRSQETQYF
TRBV18	.	TRBJ2-7	.	TGTGCCAGCTCACCAAGGATTCTTGAGTACGAGCAGTACTTC	CASSPRILEYEQYF
TRBV27	.	TRBJ1-1	.	TGTGCCAGCAGTACCCGACAAATGGGGGGCCGAGCTTTCTTT	CASSTRQMGGRAFF